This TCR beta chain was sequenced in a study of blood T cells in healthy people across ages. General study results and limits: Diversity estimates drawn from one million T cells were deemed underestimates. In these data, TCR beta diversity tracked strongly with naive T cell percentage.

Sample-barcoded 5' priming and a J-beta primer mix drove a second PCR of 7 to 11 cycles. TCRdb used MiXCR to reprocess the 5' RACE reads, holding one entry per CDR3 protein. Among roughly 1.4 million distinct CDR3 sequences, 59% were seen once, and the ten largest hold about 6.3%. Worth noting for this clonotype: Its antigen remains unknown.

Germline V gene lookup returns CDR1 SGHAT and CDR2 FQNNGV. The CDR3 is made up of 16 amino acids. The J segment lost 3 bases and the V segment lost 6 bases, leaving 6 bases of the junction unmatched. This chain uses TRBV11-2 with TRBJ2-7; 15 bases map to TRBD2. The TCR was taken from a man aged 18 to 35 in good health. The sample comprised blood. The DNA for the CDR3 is TGTGCCAGCAGGGGACTAGCGGGGGGTAATTTCTACGAGCAGTACTTC. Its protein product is CASRGLAGGNFYEQYF.